The 3 T cell receptor beta chains given below trace back to one sample, sequenced in a study of T cells in Graves' hyperthyroidism and ophthalmopathy. There were TCR beta CDR3 regions amplified from RNA transcripts. Carried out on the TCR CDR3, a first-round RT-PCR used the HTBI primer set. TCRdb used MiXCR to reprocess the multiplex PCR reads, holding one entry per CDR3 protein. Among about 510,000 distinct CDR3 sequences, about 14% were seen once, and the ten largest hold about 15%. The sequencing input was blood. These TCRs come from a woman aged 40 to 50 with Graves' hyperthyroidism.

As to this clonotype: It may be a read error: a sequence one base away is much more abundant. The CDR3 here is CANSPPGGRSGNTIYF. The CDR3 DNA is TGTGCCAACTCACCACCGGGGGGCCGCTCTGGAAACACCATATATTTT. This sequence joins TRBV18 and TRBJ1-3; maybe TRBD1 (6 bases). The CDR3 consists of 16 residues. Germline V CDR1 and CDR2: KGHSH, LQKENI.

In its sample, this clonotype was seen a few times. This chain links TRBV28 with TRBJ1-5, with D perhaps TRBD1 (5 bases). With 7 bases removed from V and 4 bases from J, the gap between germline ends came to 11 bases. The germline CDR1 and CDR2 sequences are MDHEN and SYDVKM. This CDR3 has 13 residues. The CDR3 bases are TGTGCCAGCACCGTCGGGGGAAATCAGCCCCAGCATTTT. It yields the protein CASTVGGNQPQHF. Full variable domain (rest looked up from reference TRBV28 and TRBJ1-5): DVKVTQSSRYLVKRTGEKVFLECVQDMDHENMFWYRQDPGLGLRLIYFSYDVKMKEKGDIPEGYSVSREKKERFSLILESASTNQTSMYLCASTVGGNQPQHFGDGTRLSIL.

This clonotype was detected many times. V usage is TRBV10-1 and J usage is TRBJ2-2; D uncertain. V dropped 0 bases and J dropped 1 base, with 3 bases sitting between them. CDR3 size: 14 residues. Germline CDR1 is WNHNN and CDR2 is SYGVQD (reference sequence). CDR3 loop: CASSESKNTGELFF. CDR3 nucleotide sequence: TGCGCCAGCAGTGAGTCGAAGAACACCGGGGAGCTGTTTTTT.